These 21 T cell receptor beta chains originate from one sample sequenced in a study of blood T cells in healthy people across ages. The use of a sample-barcoded 5' primer and a J-beta primer mix characterized a second PCR of about 6 to 12 cycles. TCRdb recomputed calls from the 5' RACE reads with MiXCR, one row per CDR3 protein. The data contain about 830,000 distinct CDR3 sequences, less than 80% of them singletons. The sequenced sample was blood. These receptors were collected from a man aged 25-45 years in good health.

This rearrangement joins TRBV9 to TRBJ2-1, with D perhaps matching TRBD1 (5 bases). CDR1 and CDR2 from the germline V gene are SGDLS and YYNGEE. The V end lost 4 bases, the J end lost 4 bases, and 18 bases lay between the germline ends. The CDR3 is 16 amino acids. The CDR3 coding sequence is TGTGCCAGCAGCATCGGACACCTAACATCTTACAATGAGCAGTTCTTC. Amino acids: CASSIGHLTSYNEQFF. The full variable domain, with the rest looked up from reference TRBV9 and TRBJ2-1, is DSGVTQTPKHLITATGQRVTLRCSPRSGDLSVYWYQQSLDQGLQFLIQYYNGEERAKGNILERFSAQQFPDLHSELNLSSLELGDSALYFCASSIGHLTSYNEQFFGPGTRLTVL.

The V and J genes are TRBV12-3 or TRBV12-4 and TRBJ2-1; either TRBD1 or TRBD2 may fit D (6 bases each). V lost 0 bases to trimming and J lost 8 bases, with 14 bases between them. CDR3 length: 15 amino acids. The CDR3 nucleotides read TGTGCCAGCAGTTTAGCGGGGGGCGGAGTAGATGAGCAGTTCTTC. Amino acids: CASSLAGGGVDEQFF.

This clonotype has only a few counts. V gene TRBV12-3 or TRBV12-4 combines with J gene TRBJ2-3; TRBD2 agrees at 11 bases. The junction had 10 bases not matched to a gene; V was cut back by 6 bases and J by 5 bases. The CDR3 sequence is 16 residues long. The CDR3 DNA is TGTGCCAGCAGCTTGACTAGCGGGGAGGGTGGAGATACGCAGTATTTT. It specifies CASSLTSGEGGDTQYF.

This clonotype was found a few times. The chain employs TRBV3-1 and TRBJ2-4; D gene uncertain. The CDR3 extends over 15 amino acids. Trimming shortened V by 0 bases and J by 0 bases, and 6 bases separated the two germline ends. The V gene's germline CDR1 is LGHDT and CDR2 YNNKEL (reference sequence). CDR3 region: CASSQEGLAKNIQYF. The CDR3 DNA reads as TGTGCCAGCAGCCAAGAGGGTCTAGCCAAAAACATTCAGTACTTC.

The rearrangement joins TRBV6-5 to TRBJ2-1, with 8 bases lining up with TRBD1. The ends lost 1 base at V and 10 bases at J; junction bases unmatched: 15. CDR1 is MNHEY and CDR2 is SVGAGI in the germline V gene. The CDR3 is made up of 17 amino acids. This chain's CDR3 is CASSYYQGASGAGEQFF. Written as DNA, the CDR3 is TGTGCCAGCAGTTACTATCAGGGGGCCTCGGGGGCGGGGGAGCAGTTCTTC.

The DNA of the CDR3 is TGTGCCAGCAATATAGATAACTATCAGCCCCAGCATTTT. Amino acids: CASNIDNYQPQHF. The rearrangement uses TRBV12-3 or TRBV12-4 and TRBJ1-5; no firm D call. This CDR3 contains 13 residues. V lost 7 bases and J lost 5, with 12 bases in between.

The chain couples TRBV11-2 to TRBJ1-4; D possibly corresponds to TRBD1 (5 bases). This CDR3 spans 13 amino acids. Germline V gene lookup returns CDR1 SGHAT and CDR2 FQNNGV. V was cut by 4 bases and J by 12 bases, with 15 bases left in between. The CDR3 DNA reads TGTGCCAGCAGCTCTATACGGGGGAGGGAACTGTTTTTT. Translation gives CASSSIRGRELFF.

This clonotype was observed a few times. V usage is TRBV28 and J usage is TRBJ2-5, with a possible D match to TRBD2 (6 bases). The V end lost 5 bases, the J end lost 2 bases, and 12 bases lay between the germline ends. Germline assignment: CDR1 MDHEN and CDR2 SYDVKM. The CDR3 extends over 14 amino acids. CDR3 DNA sequence: TGTGCCAGCAGTACCCCGGAGGGTCAAGAGACCCAGTACTTC. It is translated as CASSTPEGQETQYF.

V gene TRBV6-5 combines with J gene TRBJ2-7; D is ambiguous. CDR3 length: 18 amino acids. The V gene lost 0 bases and the J gene lost 0 bases, with 18 bases spanning the gap. CDR1 is MNHEY and CDR2 is SVGAGI in the germline V gene. The CDR3 region is CASSYSRPDGPSSYEQYF. The CDR3 nucleotides read TGTGCCAGCAGTTACTCGAGACCCGACGGGCCGAGCTCCTACGAGCAGTACTTC.

The V and J genes are TRBV5-1 and TRBJ1-1; D is unclear. V was clipped by 4 bases and J by 3 bases, with 10 bases between them. This CDR3 is built from 13 residues. Germline V CDR1 and CDR2: SGHRS, YFSETQ. Written as DNA, the CDR3 is TGCGCCAGCAGCGTGGACGGTTACACTGAAGCTTTCTTT. Its protein is CASSVDGYTEAFF.

CDR3 sequence (DNA): TGTGCCAGCAGCCAGACATTTTACGAGCAGTACTTC. Translation: CASSQTFYEQYF. V gene TRBV7-2 combines with J gene TRBJ2-7; D gene ambiguous. The CDR3 loop spans 12 amino acids. V gave up 5 bases and J gave up 4 bases, with 9 bases separating them. Germline values: CDR1 SGHTA, CDR2 FQGNSA.

The table lists this clonotype with a few counts. J is TRBJ2-1 and V is TRBV27; no reliable D call. Germline V gene sequence: CDR1 MNHEY, CDR2 SMNVEV (reference sequence). CDR3 size: 14 residues. Trimming left V 3 bases short and J 3 bases short, with 9 bases between. CDR3 loop: CASSLSPGYNEQFF. The CDR3 bases are TGTGCCAGCAGTTTGTCCCCTGGCTACAATGAGCAGTTCTTC.

The V call is TRBV7-9, the J call TRBJ2-4, with 9 bases matching TRBD1. The end of the DNA is better explained by TRBJ2-7, so the J call may be wrong. The CDR3 covers 13 residues. Germline lookup yields CDR1 SEHNR and CDR2 FQNEAQ (reference sequence). The DNA of the CDR3 is TGTGCCAGCAGCATCGGGACAGGGAACGAGCAGTACTTC. This sequence encodes CASSIGTGNEQYF.

The chain uses TRBV10-3 and TRBJ2-7; D gene uncertain. V shed 2 bases and J shed 6 bases, with 14 bases lying between them. CDR3 length equals 14 residues. The germline V gene encodes CDR1 ENHRY and CDR2 SYGVKD. CDR3 in DNA: TGTGCCATCAGTGAGACCCCCGTATTGGGCGAGCAGTACTTC. It is translated as CAISETPVLGEQYF.

The chain has TRBV4-3 and TRBJ2-5, with D possibly matching TRBD1 (7 bases). TRBJ2-7 matches the DNA end more closely, so the J call is doubtful. CDR3 length: 15 amino acids. CDR1 is LGHNA, CDR2 YSLEER, per germline. CDR3 loop: CASSQAWVRGDEQYF. CDR3 DNA: TGCGCCAGCAGCCAAGCGTGGGTCAGGGGGGACGAGCAGTACTTC.

This clonotype was counted ten times or more. The chain uses TRBV7-2 and TRBJ2-1, with 7 bases fitting TRBD2. Germline assignment: CDR1 SGHTA and CDR2 FQGNSA. This CDR3 has 15 amino acids. V lost 0 bases and J lost 4; bases outside the gene matches: 3. The CDR3 is CASSLARGDYNEQFF. CDR3 nucleotides: TGTGCCAGCAGCTTAGCCCGGGGGGATTACAATGAGCAGTTCTTC.

J is TRBJ1-3 and V is TRBV10-3, with no clear D. The CDR3 consists of 14 residues. Germline V gene data show CDR1 as ENHRY and CDR2 as SYGVKD. The V gene lost 6 bases and the J gene lost 0 bases, with 9 bases spanning the gap. The CDR3: CAIRPGDSGNTIYF. CDR3 in DNA: TGTGCCATCAGGCCGGGAGACTCTGGAAACACCATATATTTT.

The rearrangement links TRBV5-6 to TRBJ2-3; TRBD1 agrees at 9 bases. CDR1 and CDR2 (germline): SGHDT, YYEEEE. V lost 4 bases and J lost 2; bases outside the gene matches: 8. The CDR3 has 16 amino acids. CDR3 region: CASSITGTGNTDTQYF. The DNA of the CDR3 is TGTGCCAGCAGCATTACCGGGACAGGGAACACAGATACGCAGTATTTT.

This chain uses TRBV7-8 with TRBJ2-1; TRBD2 matches at 9 bases. From germline, CDR1 is SGHVS and CDR2 FQNEAQ. Trimming removed 3 bases from V and 7 bases from J; junction bases left unmatched: 7. This CDR3 spans 15 amino acids. CDR3 amino acids: CASSFVAGAGNEQFF. The CDR3 DNA sequence: TGTGCCAGCAGCTTCGTAGCGGGGGCCGGGAATGAGCAGTTCTTC.

This clonotype was detected only once. The chain recombines TRBV6-2 or TRBV6-3 with TRBJ2-1; D possibly corresponds to TRBD2 (6 bases). Germline V lookup: CDR1 MNHEY, CDR2 SVGEGT. The CDR3 is 18 residues long. The V end lost 5 bases, the J end lost 4 bases, and 24 bases lay between the germline ends. The CDR3 bases are TGTGCCAGCAGTACCCCTTTACGCCTCATTGGGGGGTACAATGAGCAGTTCTTC. This translates into CASSTPLRLIGGYNEQFF.

The chain is built from TRBV25-1 and TRBJ2-7, with D uncertain. Germline values: CDR1 MGHDK, CDR2 SYGVNS. Trimming removed 3 bases from V and 3 bases from J, with 18 bases in between. The CDR3 extends over 16 amino acids. DNA of the CDR3: TGTGCCAGCAGTGATTTTGTACAGCCCACCGGCTACGAGCAGTACTTC. Translating it yields CASSDFVQPTGYEQYF.